This passage covers 22 T cell receptor beta chains from one sample sequenced in a study of blood T cells in healthy people across ages (dated by TCRdb to between 2014 and 2017). Library generation was performed with 5' RACE. TCRdb records Illumina HiSeq 2500 as the sequencer. A second PCR of roughly 6 to 11 cycles was run with a J-beta primer mix and a sample-barcoded 5' primer. The public reads were reanalyzed by TCRdb: fastp trimming at Q25, MiXCR alignment, in-frame beta chains only. When rows share a CDR3 protein, they turn into one entry using the most common DNA and genes. This sample is represented by approximately 780,000 distinct CDR3 sequences; around a quarter of them were singletons. The top ten clonotypes cover 3% of the sample. Another study also made use of these data, one on T cells of mothers and their children.

Input material: blood. The receptors originated from a boy aged 5-17 years in good health.

The chain links TRBV20-1 to TRBJ2-7, with D perhaps TRBD2 (6 bases). The germline gives CDR1 DFQATT, CDR2 SNEGSKA (reference sequence). CDR3 length equals 18 residues. V shed 3 bases and J shed 2 bases, with 26 bases lying between them. CDR3 sequence reads: CSARALKGGSGSPYEQYF. The DNA for the CDR3 is TGCAGTGCTAGGGCGTTAAAGGGCGGTAGCGGTTCCCCCTACGAGCAGTACTTC.

This clonotype showed up just a few times. At one end the junction does not follow the germline gene, possibly because of a read error. The rearrangement uses TRBV3-1 and TRBJ2-7; weak D call: TRBD1 (6 bases). The CDR3 consists of 13 residues. Germline V gives CDR1 LGHDT, CDR2 YNNKEL (reference sequence). This CDR3 reads CANSPKGAYEQYF. CDR3 DNA sequence: TGTGCCAACAGCCCCAAGGGGGCCTACGAGCAGTACTTC.

The chain couples TRBV29-1 to TRBJ1-2; weak D call: TRBD1 (5 bases). Trimming left V 5 bases short and J 5 bases short, with 15 bases between. This CDR3 spans 13 amino acids. The germline gives CDR1 SQVTM, CDR2 ANQGSEA. The CDR3 nucleotides are TGCAGCGTTTCGCGGAACCGGGGGTATGGCTACACCTTC. It is translated as CSVSRNRGYGYTF.

The chain joins TRBV12-3 or TRBV12-4 to TRBJ1-5; D gene uncertain. This CDR3 spans 16 amino acids. The V end was cut by 2 bases, the J end by 3 bases, with 14 bases between. Here the CDR3 DNA reads TGTGCCAGCAGTTTACGGGGAGAGTATTCCAATCAGCCCCAGCATTTT. It encodes CASSLRGEYSNQPQHF.

The genes are TRBV29-1 and TRBJ2-7; 9 bases align to TRBD1. The CDR3 is 15 residues long. Germline loops: CDR1 SQVTM, CDR2 ANQGSEA. V shed 1 base, J shed 2 bases, and the junction held 6 bases outside the gene matches. DNA of the CDR3: TGCAGCGTTGAAGGGGGGACAGGGCTAACCTACGAGCAGTACTTC. This codes for CSVEGGTGLTYEQYF.

V is TRBV27 and J is TRBJ1-1; perhaps TRBD1 as D (5 bases). Trimming stripped 8 bases from V and 3 bases from J, with 7 bases between. The CDR3 is 11 residues long. CDR1 MNHEY and CDR2 SMNVEV come from the germline V gene (reference sequence). The CDR3 nucleotides are TGTGCCAGCGGGGCATACACTGAAGCTTTCTTT. It codes for CASGAYTEAFF.

A few counts support this clonotype. The chain couples TRBV6-5 to TRBJ1-2, with 12 bases identical to TRBD1. This CDR3 region has 13 residues. Germline V lookup: CDR1 MNHEY, CDR2 SVGAGI. After removal of 8 bases from V and 7 bases from J, the junction contained 5 bases not matched to a gene. CDR3 DNA: TGTGCCAGCGGGGGACAGGGGGCTTTTGGCTACACCTTC. Its protein product is CASGGQGAFGYTF.

This chain connects TRBV12-3 or TRBV12-4 to TRBJ2-1; D is possibly TRBD1 (5 bases). The germline V and J ends were trimmed by 5 bases and 7 bases, with 18 bases remaining between them. CDR3 length: 15 amino acids. CDR3 DNA: TGTGCCAGCAGTGCAACAGGTTTCTCCCAAAATGAGCAGTTCTTC. This translates into CASSATGFSQNEQFF.

This clonotype has a handful of counts. The V call is TRBV7-3, the J call TRBJ1-6; no clear D. The ends were cut back, 1 base at V and 5 bases at J, with 6 bases in the middle. Germline-derived CDR1 and CDR2 are SGHTA and FQGTGA. The CDR3 sequence is 14 residues long. The CDR3 nucleotides are TGTGCCAGCAGCTTAATAGGGAATAATTCACCCCTCCACTTT. This translates into CASSLIGNNSPLHF.

The table lists this clonotype with a few counts. This sequence joins TRBV9 and TRBJ2-3; 7 bases match TRBD2. From germline, CDR1 is SGDLS and CDR2 YYNGEE. CDR3 length equals 15 residues. V lost 0 bases to trimming and J lost 4 bases; unmatched junction nucleotides: 5. The CDR3 DNA reads TGTGCCAGCAGCGTAGAACGGGGGGTGGCAGATACGCAGTATTTT. Its translation is CASSVERGVADTQYF.

This chain joins TRBV28 and TRBJ1-2, with D tentatively TRBD1 (5 bases). Per germline, CDR1 MDHEN and CDR2 SYDVKM. V lost 7 bases and J 3 bases, leaving 15 bases between the germline ends. CDR3 size: 14 residues. The DNA of the CDR3 is TGTGCCAGCACCCTTAGAGGGGTAGACTATGGCTACACCTTC. Translating it yields CASTLRGVDYGYTF.

This clonotype was observed a few times. The chain has TRBV4-2 and TRBJ1-2; 9 bases map to TRBD1. This CDR3 comprises 18 residues. V shed 0 bases and J 2 bases; nucleotides not matched to a gene: 10. Germline CDR1 and CDR2: LGHNA and YNFKEQ. The CDR3 loop is CASSQDGAGQGPNYGYTF. For the CDR3, the DNA is TGTGCCAGCAGCCAAGATGGGGCGGGACAGGGCCCCAACTATGGCTACACCTTC.

In this sample, this clonotype turned up many times. The genes are TRBV29-1 and TRBJ2-7; no firm D call. Trimming left V 8 bases short and J 5 bases short, with 13 bases between. Germline CDR1 SQVTM, CDR2 ANQGSEA. The CDR3 is made up of 11 amino acids. The CDR3 DNA follows: TGCAGCCCTGAGAACTACCACGAGCAGTACTTC. Its protein product is CSPENYHEQYF.

The chain joins TRBV12-3 or TRBV12-4 to TRBJ1-4, with no clear D. V lost 1 base, J lost 5 bases, and 14 bases lay in between. The CDR3 extends over 16 amino acids. The CDR3 DNA follows: TGTGCCAGCAGTTTAGGGCAGGTGGAAAGGAATGAAAAACTGTTTTTT. This encodes CASSLGQVERNEKLFF.

CDR3 in DNA: TGTGCCAGCAGCGTGGCAGGGTACAATGAGCAGTTCTTC. It translates to CASSVAGYNEQFF. This rearrangement joins TRBV7-9 to TRBJ2-1, with D perhaps matching TRBD1 (5 bases). V was clipped by 5 bases and J by 4 bases, with 9 bases between them. The CDR3 runs 13 residues. CDR1 SEHNR and CDR2 FQNEAQ come from the germline V gene (reference sequence).

This clonotype was seen only a few times. This chain uses TRBV9 with TRBJ1-1, with unresolved D. Germline V gene sequence: CDR1 SGDLS, CDR2 YYNGEE. CDR3 length: 14 amino acids. V was shortened by 0 bases and J by 3 bases, with 9 bases between the two germline ends. CDR3 sequence reads: CASSVGGYDTEAFF. CDR3 in DNA: TGTGCCAGCAGCGTAGGGGGTTACGACACTGAAGCTTTCTTT.

V gene TRBV6-1 combines with J gene TRBJ2-1, with 7 bases aligning to TRBD1. Germline V gives CDR1 MNHNS, CDR2 SASEGT. Trimming took 5 bases from V and 3 from J; bases not matched to a gene: 13. CDR3 length: 17 amino acids. CDR3 in DNA: TGTGCCAGCAGTCGCCGGTCCGGGACAGCCCGCTACAATGAGCAGTTCTTC. Translated: CASSRRSGTARYNEQFF.

This clonotype was detected a few times. The CDR3 loop is CASSLAGGPAQYF. DNA of the CDR3: TGTGCCAGCAGCTTAGCGGGGGGGCCGGCCCAGTACTTC. The chain is built from TRBV7-2 and TRBJ2-5, with D possibly being TRBD2 (7 bases). The length of the CDR3 is 13 residues. V gave up 0 bases and J gave up 9 bases, with 11 bases separating them. From germline, CDR1 is SGHTA and CDR2 FQGNSA.

J is TRBJ2-7 and V is TRBV5-1; 8 nucleotides line up with TRBD2. Trimming at V came to 4 bases and at J to 5 bases, leaving 8 bases not matched to a gene. This CDR3 has 14 residues. CDR1 and CDR2 from the germline V gene are SGHRS and YFSETQ. CDR3 region: CASSVGSGSDEQYF. For the CDR3, the DNA is TGCGCCAGCAGCGTAGGAAGCGGGAGCGACGAGCAGTACTTC.

The rearrangement uses TRBV20-1 and TRBJ2-5; D call uncertain. This CDR3 is 17 amino acids long. Germline loops: CDR1 DFQATT, CDR2 SNEGSKA (reference sequence). Trimming took 0 bases from V and 2 from J, leaving 19 bases between them. The CDR3 nucleotides are TGCAGTGCTAGAGATCTCCTTTTCTCCCTCCTACAAGAGACCCAGTACTTC. Its translation is CSARDLLFSLLQETQYF.

The rearrangement uses TRBV4-1 and TRBJ2-2; D remains ambiguous. This CDR3 comprises 14 residues. Trimming removed 1 base from V and 4 bases from J, with 7 bases in between. CDR1 MGHRA and CDR2 YSYEKL come from the germline V gene. DNA for the CDR3: TGCGCCAGCAGCCAAGTATACGCCACCGGGGAGCTGTTTTTT. Protein sequence: CASSQVYATGELFF.

This clonotype has a handful of counts. The chain links TRBV2 to TRBJ2-5, with D possibly being TRBD2 (6 bases). CDR3 length: 13 residues. The V gene's germline CDR1 is SNHLY and CDR2 FYNNEI. V was trimmed by 10 bases and J by 1 base, leaving 13 bases between them. CDR3 nucleotides: TGTGCCATTCGAAACGGGGGCCAAGAGACCCAGTACTTC. The encoded protein is CAIRNGGQETQYF.